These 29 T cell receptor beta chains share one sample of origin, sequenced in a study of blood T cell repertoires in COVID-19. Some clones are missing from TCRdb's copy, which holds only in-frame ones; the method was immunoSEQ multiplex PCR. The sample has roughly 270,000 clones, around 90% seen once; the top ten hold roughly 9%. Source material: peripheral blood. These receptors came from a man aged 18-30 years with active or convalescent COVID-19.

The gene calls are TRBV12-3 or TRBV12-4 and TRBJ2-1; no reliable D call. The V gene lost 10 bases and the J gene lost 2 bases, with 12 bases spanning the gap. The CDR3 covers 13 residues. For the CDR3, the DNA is TGTGCCATCCTACCGCTGGCCTACAATGAGCAGTTCTTC. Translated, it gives CAILPLAYNEQFF.

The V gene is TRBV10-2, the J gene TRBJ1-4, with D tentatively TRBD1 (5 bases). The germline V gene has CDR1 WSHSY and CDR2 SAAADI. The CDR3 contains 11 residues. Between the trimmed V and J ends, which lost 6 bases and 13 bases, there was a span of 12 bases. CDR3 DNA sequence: TGCGCCAGCAGGGGGGGTGAGGGACTGTTTTTT. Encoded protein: CASRGGEGLFF.

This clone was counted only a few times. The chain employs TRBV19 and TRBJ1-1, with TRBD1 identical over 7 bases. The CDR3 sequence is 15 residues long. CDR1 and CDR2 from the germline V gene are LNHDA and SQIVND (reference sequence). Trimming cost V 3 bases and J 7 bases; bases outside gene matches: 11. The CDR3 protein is CASSIPGTDSYEAFF. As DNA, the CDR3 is TGTGCCAGTAGTATCCCCGGGACAGATTCCTATGAAGCTTTCTTT.

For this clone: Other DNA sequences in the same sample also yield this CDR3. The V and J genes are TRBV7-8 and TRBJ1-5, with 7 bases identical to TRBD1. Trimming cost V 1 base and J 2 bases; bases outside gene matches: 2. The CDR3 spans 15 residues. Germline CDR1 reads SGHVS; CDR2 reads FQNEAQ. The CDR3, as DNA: TGTGCCAGCAGCTTAGACAGGGGCGGCAATCAGCCCCAGCATTTT. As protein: CASSLDRGGNQPQHF.

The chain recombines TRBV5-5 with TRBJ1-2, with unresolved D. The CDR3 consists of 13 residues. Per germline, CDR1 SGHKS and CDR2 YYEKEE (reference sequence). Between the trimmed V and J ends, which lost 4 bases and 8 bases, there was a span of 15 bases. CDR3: CASSTDAYGGYTF. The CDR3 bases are TGTGCCAGCAGCACCGACGCCTACGGGGGCTACACCTTC.

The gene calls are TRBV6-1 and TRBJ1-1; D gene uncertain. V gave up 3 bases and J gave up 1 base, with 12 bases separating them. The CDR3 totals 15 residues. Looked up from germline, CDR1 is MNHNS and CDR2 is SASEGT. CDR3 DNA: TGTGCCAGCAGTGATTTGGGCAACGCGAACACTGAAGCTTTCTTT. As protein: CASSDLGNANTEAFF.

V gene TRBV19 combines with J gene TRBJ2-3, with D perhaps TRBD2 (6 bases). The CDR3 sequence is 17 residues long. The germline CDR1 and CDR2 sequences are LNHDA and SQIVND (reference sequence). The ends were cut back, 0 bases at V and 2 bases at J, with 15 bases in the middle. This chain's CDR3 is CASSIEGGIAPTDTQYF. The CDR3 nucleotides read TGTGCCAGTAGTATAGAGGGGGGTATTGCTCCCACAGATACGCAGTATTTT.

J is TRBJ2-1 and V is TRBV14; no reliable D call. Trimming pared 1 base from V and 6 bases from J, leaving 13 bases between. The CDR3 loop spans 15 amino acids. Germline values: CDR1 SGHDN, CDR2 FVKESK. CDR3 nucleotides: TGTGCCAGCAGCCAAGCACCATGGCCGCCCAATGAGCAGTTCTTC. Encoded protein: CASSQAPWPPNEQFF.

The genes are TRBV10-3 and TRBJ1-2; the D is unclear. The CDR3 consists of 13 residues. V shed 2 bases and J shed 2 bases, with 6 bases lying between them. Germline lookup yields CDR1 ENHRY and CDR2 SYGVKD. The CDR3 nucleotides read TGTGCCATCAGTGAGGACGGGAACTATGGCTACACCTTC. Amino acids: CAISEDGNYGYTF.

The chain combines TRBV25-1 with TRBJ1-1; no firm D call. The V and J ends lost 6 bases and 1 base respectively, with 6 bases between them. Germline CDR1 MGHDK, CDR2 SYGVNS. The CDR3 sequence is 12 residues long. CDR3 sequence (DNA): TGTGCCAGCAGGGGAGGGAACACTGAAGCTTTCTTT. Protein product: CASRGGNTEAFF. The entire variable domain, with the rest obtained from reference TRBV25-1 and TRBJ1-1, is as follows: EADIYQTPRYLVIGTGKKITLECSQTMGHDKMYWYQQDPGMELHLIHYSYGVNSTEKGDLSSESTVSRIRTEHFPLTLESARPSHTSQYLCASRGGNTEAFFGQGTRLTVV.

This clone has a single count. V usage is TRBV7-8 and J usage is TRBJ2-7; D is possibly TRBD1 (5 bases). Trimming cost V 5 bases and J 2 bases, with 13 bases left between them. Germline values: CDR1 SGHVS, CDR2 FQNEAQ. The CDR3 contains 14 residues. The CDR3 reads CASSPRQGTYEQYF. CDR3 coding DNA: TGTGCCAGCAGCCCGCGGCAGGGAACCTACGAGCAGTACTTC.

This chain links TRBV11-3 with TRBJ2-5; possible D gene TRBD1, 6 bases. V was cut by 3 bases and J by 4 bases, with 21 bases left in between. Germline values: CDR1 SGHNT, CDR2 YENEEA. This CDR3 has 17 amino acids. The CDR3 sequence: CASSLIFDRRRRETQYF. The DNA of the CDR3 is TGTGCCAGCAGCTTGATTTTCGACAGGAGGAGAAGAGAGACCCAGTACTTC.

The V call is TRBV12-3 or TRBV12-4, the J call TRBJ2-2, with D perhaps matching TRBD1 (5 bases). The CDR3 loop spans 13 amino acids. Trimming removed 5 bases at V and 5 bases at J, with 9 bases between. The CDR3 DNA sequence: TGTGCCAGCAGTACCGCAGGGACCGGGGAGCTGTTTTTT. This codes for CASSTAGTGELFF.

The DNA for the CDR3 is TGTGCCAGCAGCCAAGGGAGCGGGGCCTACAATGAGCAGTTCTTC. It translates to CASSQGSGAYNEQFF. V and J are TRBV3-1 (or the pseudogene TRBV3-2) and TRBJ2-1; 7 bases fit TRBD2. Germline V CDR1 and CDR2: LGHDT, YNNKEL (reference sequence). The V gene end was trimmed by 1 base and the J gene end by 2 bases; junction bases not matched to a gene: 2. CDR3 size: 15 residues.

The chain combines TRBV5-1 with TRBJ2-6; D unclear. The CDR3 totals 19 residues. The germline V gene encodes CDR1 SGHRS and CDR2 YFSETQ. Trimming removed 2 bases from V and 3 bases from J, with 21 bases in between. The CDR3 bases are TGCGCCAGCAGCTTCGTCCTCGGCCGCCGCGGTAGTGGGGCCAACGTCCTGACTTTC. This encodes CASSFVLGRRGSGANVLTF. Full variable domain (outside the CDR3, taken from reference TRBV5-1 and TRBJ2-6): KAGVTQTPRYLIKTRGQQVTLSCSPISGHRSVSWYQQTPGQGLQFLFEYFSETQRNKGNFPGRFSGRQFSNSRSEMNVSTLELGDSALYLCASSFVLGRRGSGANVLTFGAGSRLTVL.

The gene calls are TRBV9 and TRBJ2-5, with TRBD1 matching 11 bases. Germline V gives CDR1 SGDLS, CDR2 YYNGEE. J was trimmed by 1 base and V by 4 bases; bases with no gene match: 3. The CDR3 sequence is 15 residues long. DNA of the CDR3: TGTGCCAGCAGCTCAGGACAGGGGGCCCAAGAGACCCAGTACTTC. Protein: CASSSGQGAQETQYF.

Here the CDR3 DNA reads TGTGCCAGCAGCTTGGGACTAGCACTCTCCTACGAGCAGTACTTC. Translated: CASSLGLALSYEQYF. This chain links TRBV5-6 with TRBJ2-7, with 7 bases that match TRBD2. The CDR3 is 15 amino acids. With V trimmed by 0 bases and J by 0 bases, 3 bases remained unmatched. Germline-derived CDR1 and CDR2 are SGHDT and YYEEEE.

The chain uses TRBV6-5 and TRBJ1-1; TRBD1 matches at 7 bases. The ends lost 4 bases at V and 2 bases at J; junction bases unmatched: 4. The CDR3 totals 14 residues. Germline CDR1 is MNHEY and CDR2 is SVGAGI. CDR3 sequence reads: CASSSQGVNTEAFF. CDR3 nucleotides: TGTGCCAGCAGTTCGCAGGGGGTTAACACTGAAGCTTTCTTT.

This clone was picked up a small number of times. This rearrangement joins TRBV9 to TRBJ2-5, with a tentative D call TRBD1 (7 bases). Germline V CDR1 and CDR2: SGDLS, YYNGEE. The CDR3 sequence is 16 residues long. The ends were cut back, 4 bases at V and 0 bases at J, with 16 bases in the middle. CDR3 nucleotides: TGTGCCAGCAGCCCAAGTGCAGGGGGGTACCAAGAGACCCAGTACTTC. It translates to CASSPSAGGYQETQYF.

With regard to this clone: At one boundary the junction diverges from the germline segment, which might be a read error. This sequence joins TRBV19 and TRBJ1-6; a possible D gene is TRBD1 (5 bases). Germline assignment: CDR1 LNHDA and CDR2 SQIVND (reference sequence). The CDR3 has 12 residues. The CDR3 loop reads CASSSGAGSVDF. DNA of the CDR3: TGTGCCAGTAGTTCGGGAGCAGGGAGTGTGGACTTT.

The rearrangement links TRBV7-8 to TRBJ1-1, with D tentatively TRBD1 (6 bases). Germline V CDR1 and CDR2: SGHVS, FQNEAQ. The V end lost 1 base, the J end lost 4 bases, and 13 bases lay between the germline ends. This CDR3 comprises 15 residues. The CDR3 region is CASSLESQGFTEAFF. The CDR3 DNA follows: TGTGCCAGCAGCTTAGAGTCACAGGGTTTCACTGAAGCTTTCTTT.

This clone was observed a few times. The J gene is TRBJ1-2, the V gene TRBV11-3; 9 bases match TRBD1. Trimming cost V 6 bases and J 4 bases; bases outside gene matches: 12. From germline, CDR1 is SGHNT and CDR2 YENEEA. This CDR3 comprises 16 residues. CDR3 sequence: CASSSPTGGWGYGYTF. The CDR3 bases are TGTGCCAGCAGTTCCCCTACAGGGGGCTGGGGCTATGGCTACACCTTC.

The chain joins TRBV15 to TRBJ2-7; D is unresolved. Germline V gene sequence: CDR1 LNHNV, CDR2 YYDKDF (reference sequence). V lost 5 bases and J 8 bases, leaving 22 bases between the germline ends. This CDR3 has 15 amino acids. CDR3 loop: CATSEPPGTLTKQYF. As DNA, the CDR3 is TGTGCCACCAGCGAACCTCCAGGAACCCTTACCAAGCAGTACTTC.

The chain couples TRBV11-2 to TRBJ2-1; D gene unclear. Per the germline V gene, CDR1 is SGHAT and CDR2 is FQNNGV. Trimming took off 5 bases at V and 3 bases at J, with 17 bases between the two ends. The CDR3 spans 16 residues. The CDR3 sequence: CASSPLSVADYNEQFF. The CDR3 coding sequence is TGTGCCAGCAGCCCGCTTTCAGTCGCAGACTACAATGAGCAGTTCTTC.

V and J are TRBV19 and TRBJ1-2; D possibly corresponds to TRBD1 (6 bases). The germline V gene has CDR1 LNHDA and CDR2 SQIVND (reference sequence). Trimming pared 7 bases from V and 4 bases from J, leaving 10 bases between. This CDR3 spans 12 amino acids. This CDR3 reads CASNGQSYGYTF. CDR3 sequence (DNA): TGTGCCAGTAATGGACAGAGCTATGGCTACACCTTC. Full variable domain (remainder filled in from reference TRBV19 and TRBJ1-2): DGGITQSPKYLFRKEGQNVTLSCEQNLNHDAMYWYRQDPGQGLRLIYYSQIVNDFQKGDIAEGYSVSREKKESFPLTVTSAQKNPTAFYLCASNGQSYGYTFGSGTRLTVV.

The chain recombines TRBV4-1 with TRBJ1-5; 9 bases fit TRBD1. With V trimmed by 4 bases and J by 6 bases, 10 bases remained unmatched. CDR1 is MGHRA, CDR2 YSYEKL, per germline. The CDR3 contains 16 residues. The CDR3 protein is CASSPSPGQGTQPQHF. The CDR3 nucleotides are TGCGCCAGCAGCCCTTCCCCGGGACAGGGTACTCAGCCCCAGCATTTT.

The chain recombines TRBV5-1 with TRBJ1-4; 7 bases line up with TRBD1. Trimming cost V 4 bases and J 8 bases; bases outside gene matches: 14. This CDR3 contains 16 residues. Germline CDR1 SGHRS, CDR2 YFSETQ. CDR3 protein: CASSNPSDRAEEKLFF. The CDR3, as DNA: TGCGCCAGCAGCAACCCGAGCGACAGGGCGGAAGAAAAACTGTTTTTT.

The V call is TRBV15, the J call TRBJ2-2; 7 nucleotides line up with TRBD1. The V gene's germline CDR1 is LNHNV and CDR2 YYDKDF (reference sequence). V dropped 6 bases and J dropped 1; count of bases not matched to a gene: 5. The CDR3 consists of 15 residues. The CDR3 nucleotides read TGTGCCACCAGTCGAGGGGGCATGAACACCGGGGAGCTGTTTTTT. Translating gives CATSRGGMNTGELFF.

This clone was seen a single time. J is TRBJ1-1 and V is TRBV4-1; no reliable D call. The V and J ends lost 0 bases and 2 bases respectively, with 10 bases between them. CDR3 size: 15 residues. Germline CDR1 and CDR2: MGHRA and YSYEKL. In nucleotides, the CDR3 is TGCGCCAGCAGCCAAGATTTACAGCTTAACACTGAAGCTTTCTTT. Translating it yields CASSQDLQLNTEAFF.